Sequencing of this T cell receptor (beta chain) was carried out in a study of blood T cell repertoires in COVID-19. In the study's own analysis: The assay estimated nucleated cells by amplifying reference gene primers. The data were produced by immunoSEQ multiplex PCR, yet TCRdb's version contains in-frame clones alone and is incomplete. V, J and clone size reflect that table, while D and trimming were determined from the DNA. The repertoire holds approximately 260,000 clones, with roughly nine tenths as singletons. Cohorts were based on clinical histories the participants reported. V lost 4 bases, J lost 9 bases, and 5 bases stayed unmatched. The CDR3 is made up of 15 amino acids. CDR1 is SGDLS, CDR2 YYNGEE, per germline.

The sequence derives from a woman aged 30 to 39 with acute COVID-19. Sequencing was performed on PBMCs or T cells enriched from blood (not recorded which). The V call is TRBV9, the J call TRBJ2-1, with 15 bases lining up with TRBD2. In nucleotides, the CDR3 is TGTGCCAGCAGCCCCCGGACTAGCGGGGGGGGTGAGCAGTTCTTC. This codes for CASSPRTSGGGEQFF. Supplemented by reference TRBV9 and TRBJ2-1, the full variable domain reads DSGVTQTPKHLITATGQRVTLRCSPRSGDLSVYWYQQSLDQGLQFLIQYYNGEERAKGNILERFSAQQFPDLHSELNLSSLELGDSALYFCASSPRTSGGGEQFFGPGTRLTVL.